The clone carrying this TCR beta chain showed up just once. Trimming took off 3 bases at V and 3 bases at J, with 14 bases between the two ends. The CDR3 is 16 residues long. Looked up from germline, CDR1 is LGHNT and CDR2 is FRNRAP. The sample originates from a study of blood T cell repertoires in COVID-19. Study details: From the United States, Italy and Spain came samples of acute and convalescent COVID-19. Nucleic acid was either cDNA or gDNA, and it came from T cells, B-cell-depleted T cells, or PBMCs.

Original data processing: Amplified reference gene primers provided the basis for estimating nucleated cell counts. Produced via immunoSEQ multiplex PCR; TCRdb's table is partial and in-frame only. The V and J calls and the clone size are those of that table, but D and trimming were determined from the DNA. The sample has 300,000 to 350,000 clones, approximately 86% seen once; the top ten hold 2% to 3%. The chain couples TRBV12-5 to TRBJ2-2; TRBD2 might be the D (6 bases). Material: peripheral blood. The sequence came from a man between 18 and 35 years old with active or convalescent COVID-19. The CDR3 spells CASGLVWGVYTGELFF. CDR3 in DNA: TGTGCTAGTGGTTTAGTGTGGGGGGTGTACACCGGGGAGCTGTTTTTT.